This T cell receptor (beta chain) originates from a study of cytomegalovirus exposure and HLA in healthy donors. Study details: The 600 to 800 first-cohort repertoires shared a platform with the approximately 120 validation repertoires, as reported in a later analysis. Study-wide results and caveats: The study designated 150 or so TCR beta chains cytomegalovirus-associated. Three chains tied to CMV proved CMV antigen-specific in vitro.

Notes on this clone: What it binds is unknown.

Using immunoSEQ multiplex PCR, the repertoire was profiled, and TCRdb retains in-frame clones only, with some absent. This sample carries 80,000 to 95,000 clones, 93% of them seen once, and the ten largest clones take approximately 1.1%. With 3 bases removed from V and 5 bases from J, the gap between germline ends came to 7 bases. The CDR3 length is 12 residues. The V gene's germline CDR1 is LGHNA and CDR2 YSLEER. Sequenced: PBMCs. This chain connects TRBV4-3 to TRBJ1-1; D is uncertain. The sequence was obtained from a woman under 40 in good health and CMV-seropositive. CDR3 residues: CASSQPGTEAFF. The CDR3 DNA reads TGCGCCAGCAGCCAGCCGGGGACTGAAGCTTTCTTT.